This TCR beta chain was sequenced in a study of T cell responses to AZD1222 COVID-19 vaccine. General observations from the study: White British ancestry dominated among donors, who included more females, and clonal diversity was possibly underestimated. Unmutated regions of variants are reportedly targeted by nearly half of spike-specific TCRs.

Only in-frame clones appear in the TCRdb table, and some are missing; sequencing was by immunoSEQ multiplex PCR. The sample has about 140,000 clones; more than 70% are singletons. Trimming shortened V by 9 bases and J by 2 bases, and 10 bases separated the two germline ends. The CDR3 has 12 amino acids. Turning to this clone: The target antigen is unknown.

The TCR originated in an adult who received the AZD1222 COVID-19 vaccine. The sequences come from peripheral blood, collected 28 days after the second AZD1222 dose. The chain joins TRBV12-3 or TRBV12-4 to TRBJ2-5; perhaps TRBD1 as D (6 bases). CDR3 residues: CASTQGQETQYF. The CDR3 DNA follows: TGTGCCAGTACTCAGGGGCAAGAGACCCAGTACTTC.